The clone carrying this T cell receptor (beta chain) occurred a few times. The CDR3 runs 14 residues. Trimming removed 2 bases at V and 8 bases at J, with 12 bases between. Germline V CDR1 and CDR2: ENHRY, SYGVKD. These data are taken from a study of T-cell reconstitution after alpha-beta-depleted transplantation in children. The authors prepared the TCRbeta library with unique molecular identifiers. TCRdb reprocessed the PCR reads via MiXCR and lists one record per CDR3 protein. Here the sample spans hundreds of thousands of distinct CDR3 sequences, 16% being singletons. The chain joins TRBV10-3 to TRBJ1-4; tentative D call: TRBD1 (5 bases). This TCR derives from a human donor who donated a stem cell graft to a child with acute myeloid leukemia. Here the sequenced sample was PBMCs from the stem cell graft donor, taken from the stem cell graft. CDR3 nucleotide sequence: TGTGCCATCAGTGAGGACAGTCCCGGAGAAAAACTGTTTTTT. This sequence encodes CAISEDSPGEKLFF.